A selection of T cell receptor beta chains follows, all from one sample in a study of T cell responses to AZD1222 COVID-19 vaccine. Only in-frame clones appear in the TCRdb table, and some are missing; sequencing was by immunoSEQ multiplex PCR. The data show about 130,000 clones, about nine tenths seen once. Sequenced material: peripheral blood, taken on day 0 of AZD1222 vaccination. The receptors here all came from an adult in good health. Both conserved end residues are part of each CDR3. The D gene is left open where the match is weak. Clone size is given for some rows only: seen once, a few or many times, or a class if the clone is expanded.

clone_size j_call d_call v_call cdr3_nt cdr3_aa
once TRBJ1-3 TRBD1 TRBV6-5 TGTGCCAGCACTAGGACAGGGCCCCGAAACACCATATATTTT CASTRTGPRNTIYF
NA TRBJ1-5 NA TRBV7-2 TGTGCCAGCAGCTTAGAGGGGGGTTGGGGCAATCAGCCCCAGCATTTT CASSLEGGWGNQPQHF
few TRBJ1-4 TRBD1 TRBV24-1 TGTGCCACCAGGGGACAGGGGGCAACTAATGAAAAACTGTTTTTT CATRGQGATNEKLFF
NA TRBJ1-6 NA TRBV28 TGTGCCAGCAATCTTTCTCCGGGACGACGAAATTCACCCCTCCACTTT CASNLSPGRRNSPLHF
NA TRBJ2-6 NA TRBV2 TGTGCCAGCAGTGGGCGGGCTGGGGCCAACGTCCTGACTTTC CASSGRAGANVLTF
NA TRBJ1-6 NA TRBV7-2 TGTGCCAGCAGCTCTGGAATGACGGGGTATAATTCACCCCTCCACTTT CASSSGMTGYNSPLHF
NA TRBJ1-4 TRBD1 TRBV9 TGTGCCAGCAGCGCATCGGACAGGGGGTTCGAAAAACTGTTTTTT CASSASDRGFEKLFF
NA TRBJ2-3 TRBD2 TRBV5-1 TGCGCCAGCAGCTTGGGTCTAGCGGACTCGGATACGCAGTATTTT CASSLGLADSDTQYF
once TRBJ2-3 NA TRBV5-1 TGCGCCAGCAGCTTGGAAAGCGGCACAGATACGCAGTATTTT CASSLESGTDTQYF
NA TRBJ2-7 TRBD1 TRBV5-4 TGTGCCAGCAGCTTGGGACAGGGATCCTACGAGCAGTACTTC CASSLGQGSYEQYF
NA TRBJ1-3 NA TRBV11-2 TGTGCCAGCAGCTTAGACAGGGGATCGGGCTACACCATATATTTT CASSLDRGSGYTIYF
NA TRBJ2-6 NA TRBV6-2/TRBV6-3 TGTGCCAGCAGTTACAGCTCTGGGGCCAACGTCCTGACTTTC CASSYSSGANVLTF
NA TRBJ1-1 NA TRBV4-3 TGCGCCAGCAGCCAAGGGTCCGTTGCGACTTTCTTT CASSQGSVATFF
NA TRBJ1-1 NA TRBV6-2/TRBV6-3 TGTGCCAGCAGTGACTATGGAAAGGGTGCTTTCTTT CASSDYGKGAFF
few TRBJ2-2 NA TRBV5-1 TGCGCCAGCAGCTCGTCCAATGAGCTGTTTTTT CASSSSNELFF
NA TRBJ2-3 TRBD2 TRBV4-2 TGTGCCAGCCGGGGGACTAGCGGGGGGGCCCAGGTAGATACGCAGTATTTT CASRGTSGGAQVDTQYF
NA TRBJ2-7 TRBD2 TRBV13 TGTGCCAGCAGCGGACCTAGCGGGGGGCGCCGCTACGAGCAGTACTTC CASSGPSGGRRYEQYF
NA TRBJ2-1 NA TRBV2 TGTGCCAGCAGTGAAGGAGAGGATGAGCAGTTCTTC CASSEGEDEQFF
NA TRBJ1-6 NA TRBV4-2 TGTGCCAGCAGCCCCGGGAGGGCGGGCTTTAATTCACCCCTCCACTTT CASSPGRAGFNSPLHF
once TRBJ1-6 NA TRBV25-1 TGTGCCAGCAGTGATGGGGGCTATAATTCACCCCTCCACTTT CASSDGGYNSPLHF
NA TRBJ1-5 NA TRBV6-5 TGTGCCAGCAGTTACCGGGGGGGCAGTCAGCCCCAGCATTTT CASSYRGGSQPQHF
NA TRBJ2-3 NA TRBV28 TGTGCCAGCAGTTTACAGGGGATGGCGACGGGGGCCGGGGGATATTTT CASSLQGMATGAGGYF
NA TRBJ1-6 NA TRBV27 TGTGCCAGCAGCCTGAGTTCCAGGGGTCTGGGGAGTTCACCCCTCCACTTT CASSLSSRGLGSSPLHF
once TRBJ2-1 TRBD2 TRBV6-2/TRBV6-3 TGTGCCAGCAGCTATACCTCCCAGCGGGGGGCCCAACGGGGGTACAATGAGCAGTTCTTC CASSYTSQRGAQRGYNEQFF
NA TRBJ2-4 TRBD2 TRBV4-2 TGTGCCAGCAGCCTAGATAGCGGGGGGGCCACGAACATTCAGTACTTC CASSLDSGGATNIQYF
NA TRBJ2-7 TRBD2 TRBV6-5 TGTGCCAGCAGTCGACTAGCGGGGGGTATGTACGAGCAGTACTTC CASSRLAGGMYEQYF
NA TRBJ1-5 NA TRBV5-8 TGTGCCAGCAGCCTCGAAGTTCAGCCCCAGCATTTT CASSLEVQPQHF
once TRBJ1-5 NA TRBV4-2 TGTGCCAGCAGCCAAGATTCCCGTGGTCAGCCCCAGCATTTT CASSQDSRGQPQHF
NA TRBJ2-7 NA TRBV6-2/TRBV6-3 TGTGCCAGCAGTCAGAGGGGGGCCACCTACGAGCAGTACTTC CASSQRGATYEQYF
NA TRBJ1-6 NA TRBV7-3 TGTGCCAGCAGCTTAGCCGGGAGAGATTCACCCCTCCACTTT CASSLAGRDSPLHF
NA TRBJ1-4 NA TRBV5-4 TGTGCCAGCAGCCTAAGGACGGGACGTAATGAAAAACTGTTTTTT CASSLRTGRNEKLFF
few TRBJ2-5 TRBD1 TRBV19 TGTGCCAGCACCCCAGGGACAGTCGCGTCCGAGACCCAGTACTTC CASTPGTVASETQYF
few TRBJ1-2 NA TRBV5-6 TGTGCCAGCAGCTTGAGGGGGGTTTCTGGCTACACCTTC CASSLRGVSGYTF
NA TRBJ1-5 NA TRBV10-1 TGCGCCAGCAGTGGCAGGGGCAATCAGCCCCAGCATTTT CASSGRGNQPQHF
once TRBJ1-2 NA TRBV5-6 TGTGCCAGCAGCTTGGGAAGAAACTATGGCTACACCTTC CASSLGRNYGYTF
NA TRBJ1-4 TRBD1 TRBV28 TGTGCCAGCAGCCTAGACAGGGCGTCAACTAATGAAAAACTGTTTTTT CASSLDRASTNEKLFF
NA TRBJ1-2 TRBD1 TRBV27 TGTGCCAGCAGTTCCAACCGGGACAGGGGGCGGGGGCGGGATGGCTACACCTTC CASSSNRDRGRGRDGYTF
NA TRBJ2-7 NA TRBV4-3 TGCGCCAGCAGCCAAGGCCAGGTTAACTACGAGCAGTACTTC CASSQGQVNYEQYF
NA TRBJ1-2 NA TRBV7-2 TGTGCCAGCAGCCCCGGAAACTATGGCTACACCTTC CASSPGNYGYTF
NA TRBJ1-6 NA TRBV5-1 TGCGCCAGCAGCTTGGAAGCCGCCAATTCACCCCTCCACTTT CASSLEAANSPLHF
NA TRBJ2-3 NA TRBV19 TGTGCCAGTGGACCCGGACAGCTCGATACGCAGTATTTT CASGPGQLDTQYF